This T cell receptor (beta chain) is from a study of OX40 agonist ivuxolimab in advanced cancers. The wider study: Patients received ivuxolimab, an intravenous treatment, every 2 weeks at 0.01 to 10 mg/kg. Antecedent anti-PD-1, anti-PD-L1 or anti-CTLA-4 therapy was permissible, with 30% to 50% having received some.

TCRdb's copy holds only in-frame clones and misses some; the assay was immunoSEQ multiplex PCR. The table shows about 34,000 clones, with 80% to 95% occurring only once. The CDR3 contains 15 residues. The V gene lost 3 bases and the J gene lost 4 bases, with 13 bases spanning the gap. Germline V CDR1 and CDR2: MRHNA, SNTAGT. The receptor was derived from an adult with an advanced solid tumor such as melanoma, head and neck, liver or kidney cancer. The rearrangement joins TRBV6-4 to TRBJ1-3; D unresolved. The sample was CD4+ or CD8+ T cells sorted from blood, taken in a trial of the OX40 agonist ivuxolimab. DNA for the CDR3: TGTGCCAGCAGTGAACAGCCCGGAGGAGGAAACACCATATATTTT. It is translated as CASSEQPGGGNTIYF.